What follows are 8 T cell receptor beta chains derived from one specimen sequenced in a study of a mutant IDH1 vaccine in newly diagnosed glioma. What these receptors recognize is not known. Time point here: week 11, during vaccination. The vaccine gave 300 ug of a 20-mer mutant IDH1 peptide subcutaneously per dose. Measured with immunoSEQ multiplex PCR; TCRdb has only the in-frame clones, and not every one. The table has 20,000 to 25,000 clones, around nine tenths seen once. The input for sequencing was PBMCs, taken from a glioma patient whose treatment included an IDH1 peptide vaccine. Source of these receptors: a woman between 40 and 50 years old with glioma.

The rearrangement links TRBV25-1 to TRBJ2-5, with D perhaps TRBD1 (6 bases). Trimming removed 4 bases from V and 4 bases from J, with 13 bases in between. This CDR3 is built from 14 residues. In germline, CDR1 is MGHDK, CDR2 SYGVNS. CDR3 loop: CASSGEQGRETQYF. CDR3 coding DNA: TGTGCCAGCAGTGGAGAACAGGGCCGAGAGACCCAGTACTTC.

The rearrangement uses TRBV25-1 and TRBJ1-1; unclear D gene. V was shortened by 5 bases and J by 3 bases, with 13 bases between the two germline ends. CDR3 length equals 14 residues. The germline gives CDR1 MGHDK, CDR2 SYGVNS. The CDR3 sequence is CASSLPTPDTEAFF. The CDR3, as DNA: TGTGCCAGCAGTCTTCCGACCCCTGACACTGAAGCTTTCTTT.

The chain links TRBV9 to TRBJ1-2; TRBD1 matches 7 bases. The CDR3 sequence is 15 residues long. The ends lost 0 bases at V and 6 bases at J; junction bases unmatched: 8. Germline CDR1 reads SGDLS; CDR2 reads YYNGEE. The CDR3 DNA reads TGTGCCAGCAGCGTAGCCTCCAACAGGGGAGATGGCTACACCTTC. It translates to CASSVASNRGDGYTF.

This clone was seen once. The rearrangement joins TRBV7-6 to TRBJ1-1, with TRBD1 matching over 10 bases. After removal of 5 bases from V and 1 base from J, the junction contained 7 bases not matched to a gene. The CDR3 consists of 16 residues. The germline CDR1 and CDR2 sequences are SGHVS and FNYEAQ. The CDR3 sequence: CASSLTGQGKNTEAFF. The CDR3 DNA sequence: TGTGCCAGCAGCCTGACGGGACAGGGGAAGAACACTGAAGCTTTCTTT. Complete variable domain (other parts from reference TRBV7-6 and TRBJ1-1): GAGVSQSPRYKVTKRGQDVALRCDPISGHVSLYWYRQALGQGPEFLTYFNYEAQQDKSGLPNDRFSAERPEGSISTLTIQRTEQRDSAMYRCASSLTGQGKNTEAFFGQGTRLTVV.

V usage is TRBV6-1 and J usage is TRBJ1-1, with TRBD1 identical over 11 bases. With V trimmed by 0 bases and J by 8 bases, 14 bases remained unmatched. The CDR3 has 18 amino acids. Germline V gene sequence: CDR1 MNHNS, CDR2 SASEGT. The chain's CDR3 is CASSEAIGTGGTREEAFF. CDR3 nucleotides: TGTGCCAGCAGTGAAGCCATAGGGACAGGGGGAACACGCGAAGAAGCTTTCTTT.

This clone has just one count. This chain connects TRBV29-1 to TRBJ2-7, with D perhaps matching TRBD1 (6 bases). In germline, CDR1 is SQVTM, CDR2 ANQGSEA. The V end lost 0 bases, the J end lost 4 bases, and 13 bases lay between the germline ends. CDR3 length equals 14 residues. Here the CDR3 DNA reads TGCAGCGTTGAAGATCCGGGACAACAATACGAGCAGTACTTC. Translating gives CSVEDPGQQYEQYF.

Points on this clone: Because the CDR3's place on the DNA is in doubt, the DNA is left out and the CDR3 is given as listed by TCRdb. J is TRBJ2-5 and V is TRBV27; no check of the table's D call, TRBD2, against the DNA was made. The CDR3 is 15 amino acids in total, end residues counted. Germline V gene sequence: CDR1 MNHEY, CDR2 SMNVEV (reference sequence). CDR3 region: CASSSSGLGLKTQYF.

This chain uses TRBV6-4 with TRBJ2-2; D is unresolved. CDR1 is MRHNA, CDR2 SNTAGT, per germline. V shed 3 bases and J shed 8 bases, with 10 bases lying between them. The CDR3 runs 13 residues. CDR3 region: CASSDRPDGELFF. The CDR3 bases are TGTGCCAGCAGTGATCGACCGGATGGGGAGCTGTTTTTT.